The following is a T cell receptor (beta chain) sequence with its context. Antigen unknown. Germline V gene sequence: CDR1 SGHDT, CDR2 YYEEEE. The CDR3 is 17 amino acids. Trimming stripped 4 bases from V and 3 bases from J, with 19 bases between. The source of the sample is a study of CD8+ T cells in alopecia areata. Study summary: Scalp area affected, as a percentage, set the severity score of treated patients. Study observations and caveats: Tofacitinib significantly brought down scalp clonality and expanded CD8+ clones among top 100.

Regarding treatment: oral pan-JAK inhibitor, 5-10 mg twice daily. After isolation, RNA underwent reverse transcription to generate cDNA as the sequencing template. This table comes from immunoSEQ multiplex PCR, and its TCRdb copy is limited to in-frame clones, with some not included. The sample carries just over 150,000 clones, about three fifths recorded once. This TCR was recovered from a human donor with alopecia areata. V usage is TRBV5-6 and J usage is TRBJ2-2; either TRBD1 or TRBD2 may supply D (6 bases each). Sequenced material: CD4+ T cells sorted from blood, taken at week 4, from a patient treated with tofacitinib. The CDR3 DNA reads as TGTGCCAGCAGCCCCCCAAGGGGGGCGCGAGACACCGGGGAGCTGTTTTTT. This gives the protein CASSPPRGARDTGELFF. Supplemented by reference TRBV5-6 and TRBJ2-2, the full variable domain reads DAGVTQSPTHLIKTRGQQVTLRCSPKSGHDTVSWYQQALGQGPQFIFQYYEEEERQRGNFPDRFSGHQFPNYSSELNVNALLLGDSALYLCASSPPRGARDTGELFFGEGSRLTVL.